The clone carrying this TCR beta chain turned up a few times. Its target is unknown. Sequenced by immunoSEQ multiplex PCR; TCRdb stores in-frame clones only, minus some. The sample includes 80,000 to 90,000 clones, just over 90% of them seen just once. The sample belongs to a study of Tregs in tolerant kidney transplant recipients. The germline V gene has CDR1 PRHDT and CDR2 FYEKMQ (reference sequence). Trimming stripped 8 bases from V and 3 bases from J, with 13 bases between. CDR3 length equals 14 residues. Unstimulated regulatory T cells (CD4+CD25+CD127-), CD4+CD25- non-regulatory cells, CD4 and CD8 cells were FACS-sorted from thawed PBMCs. Findings of the study overall: Validation in larger populations is needed because few patients were studied.

The source is a human donor in good health. Sample: CD8+ T cells from blood. The genes are TRBV13 and TRBJ2-2; D may be TRBD1 or TRBD2 (5 bases each). This chain's CDR3 is CASRSRGDTGELFF. The DNA of the CDR3 is TGTGCCAGCCGATCTAGAGGGGACACCGGGGAGCTGTTTTTT.